This entry features one T cell receptor beta chain sequence. What it recognizes is unknown. This entry comes from a study of T cell responses to AZD1222 COVID-19 vaccine. Study-wide context: Pooling was applied to second doses at about 4 or about 12 weeks.

Some clones are missing from TCRdb's copy, which holds only in-frame ones; the method was immunoSEQ multiplex PCR. This table holds roughly 150,000 clones, almost 90% found once. CDR1 is LNHDA and CDR2 is SQIVND in the germline V gene (reference sequence). The CDR3 is made up of 14 amino acids. V was pared by 6 bases and J by 2 bases, with 7 bases of the junction left unmatched. Broader study findings: Samples come after the peak T cell response, not at day 14. Epitopes outside B.1.351 and B.1.1.7 mutated regions reportedly drew nearly half of spike TCRs. The study identified only a handful of AZD1222 recipients as seropositive at baseline.

Specimen: peripheral blood, collected on day 0 of AZD1222 vaccination. This receptor was taken from an adult in good health. The chain joins TRBV19 to TRBJ2-7; 7 bases are a match to TRBD2. For the CDR3, the DNA is TGTGCCAGTAGACATGGGGGGGACGCCTACGAGCAGTACTTC. Its protein product is CASRHGGDAYEQYF.